The clone carrying this T cell receptor (beta chain) appeared a few times. Its antigen remains unknown. V lost 3 bases to trimming and J lost 3 bases, with 12 bases between them. Germline V CDR1 and CDR2: SGHRS, YFSETQ. This CDR3 has 14 amino acids. The record originates from a study of identical twins. The study's findings and limits: The study found that models underestimated out-of-frame TCR alpha sharing in monozygotic twins.

The cDNA had a unique molecular identifier and a template-switch universal primer site. TCRdb redid the calling of the 5' RACE reads with MiXCR, one entry per CDR3 protein. The sample shows some 760,000 distinct CDR3 sequences, 18% of them seen only once. The same sample was also used in a study of T cells expressing NK-cell markers. That publication notes: Among eight sequenced donors, seven carried HCMV seropositivity while one was seronegative. For four donors, these clonotypes were likewise the leading ones in the CD3+CD56-NKG2C+ fraction.

This TCR was recovered from a woman between 18 and 30 years old in good health. The source material was PBMCs. This chain joins TRBV5-1 and TRBJ2-5, with D unclear. This CDR3 reads CASSSGGTEETQYF. Here the CDR3 DNA reads TGCGCCAGCAGCTCTGGTGGAACGGAAGAGACCCAGTACTTC.